This T cell receptor (beta chain) comes out of a study of shared clonotypes between healthy human individuals. The study, taken as a whole, reports: Donors were few, which limited the genetic and exposure-history diversity represented.

This clone was observed a single time. The antigen remains unidentified. V gave up 4 bases and J gave up 7 bases; unmatched junction bases: 7. The CDR3 totals 15 residues. The germline CDR1 and CDR2 sequences are SGHRS and YFSETQ. Clones were read by immunoSEQ multiplex PCR, and TCRdb kept only the in-frame ones, dropping some. The table has a few million clones, under 95% seen once. Sequencing was performed on naive CD4+ T cells from PBMCs. Subset described: CD45RA+ positively selected. The rearrangement joins TRBV5-1 to TRBJ2-1, with 11 bases aligning to TRBD2. This clonotype was obtained from a man younger than 35 in good health. Some clones in this sample may be carry-over from other donors' samples. The CDR3 spells CASSATSGSMNEQFF. CDR3 nucleotide sequence: TGCGCCAGCAGCGCAACTAGCGGGAGTATGAATGAGCAGTTCTTC.